This T cell receptor beta chain appears in the sequencing data of a study of blood T cell repertoires in COVID-19 (dated by TCRdb to the early 2020s). Notes on the research overall: Samples covering the acute and convalescent phases of COVID-19 were provided by collaborators in the United States, Italy and Spain. The material from the prospective study consisted of cDNA or gDNA derived from T cells, B-cell-depleted T cells, or PBMCs. The dataset comprised deeply sampled blood TCRbeta repertoires from subjects exposed to, actively infected with, or recovered from COVID-19. The repertoires were released in a freely available public database meant as a resource for research on the immune response to SARS-CoV-2. Samples were obtained from the ongoing ImmuneRACE study (first 160 participants) and from over 1,000 subjects provided by 6 global collaborators. Sample metadata almost always included a de-identified subject ID, COVID-19 status, age in years and sex. Where available, HLA class I and class II types were obtained from metadata supplied by the sample provider rather than from assay-based typing.

General findings and caveats noted by the study authors: How much clinical and demographic metadata was included differed by source and by participant, and the metadata was provided uncurated.

Concerning this clone itself: No antigen is known for it. Base quality data are lacking; no much larger clone is found one base away.

Participants in the prospective study were enrolled through a virtual design, were aged about 18 to 89 years, and lived in approximately 25 United States geographic areas. In the prospective study, cohorts were assigned on the basis of participant-reported clinical history obtained from a screening survey and a study questionnaire. ImmuneRACE Cohort 3 recovered participants were defined by two consecutive negative NP/OP PCR tests, healthcare professional clearance, or symptom resolution. In the prospective study, whole blood, serum and a nasopharyngeal or oropharyngeal swab were collected from each participant by mobile phlebotomists. Over a 2-month period, participants in the prospective study had the option of providing additional blood draws and questionnaires. Blood samples from the prospective study were shipped frozen or at room temperature prior to DNA extraction. The immunoSEQ Assay, a bias-controlled multiplex PCR, was used to amplify TCRbeta CDR3 regions from genomic DNA. In the original analysis: The number of nucleated cells in each sample was estimated by amplification of reference gene primers within the assay. To quantify the absolute abundance of each unique TCRbeta CDR3 rearrangement, sequence reads were collapsed and filtered. For each sample, productive Simpson clonality was calculated as the square root of Simpson's diversity index across productive rearrangements. This immuneACCESS table, as held by TCRdb, lists in-frame sequences with V and J called but not all clones. Of the missing ones, under half trace to an unresolved V gene in checked studies; the others have no known cause. V and J calls and clone size are copied from that table; D and trimming were computed from the DNA. The sample table contains about 140,000 clones; only one count was recorded for about three quarters of them. The ten largest clones represent 2.5% to 3% of the sample.

Sequencing was performed on PBMCs or T cells enriched from blood (not recorded which). The sequence came from a woman aged 45-65 years who had recovered from COVID-19.

The CDR3 reads as follows: CAWRVQNEQFF. The base sequence is TGTGCCTGGAGGGTTCAGAATGAGCAGTTCTTC. The V and J genes are TRBV30 and TRBJ2-1; confidence is insufficient to name the D gene. Deletion took 3 bases off V and 7 bases off J, with a span of 7 bases between the germline ends. From a lookup of the germline V gene (reference sequence), CDR1 and CDR2 are GTSNPN and SVGIG. Including the terminal cysteine and phenylalanine, the CDR3 comprises 11 residues. The only DNA kept is the CDR3, 33 bases in frame from the first base.